One TCR beta chain is described in this entry. Its antigen is unknown. cDNA libraries for TCR beta contained unique molecular identifiers. T cells, roughly 1 to 10 million of them, yielded approximately 530,000 cDNA molecules. In TCRdb, the PCR reads were re-called with MiXCR into one record per CDR3 protein. The sample has some 890,000 distinct CDR3 sequences; about 53% are singletons. This record belongs to a study of post-analysis software for immune sequencing data. Study-level points and caveats: The normalized Chao1 diversity of multiple sclerosis patients was significantly lower than that of controls.

The TCR sequence derives from a girl aged 10-17 years with multiple sclerosis. Sequenced sample: blood.

CDR3 sequence (DNA): TGTGCCAGCACCCGACGGGCAGGCCTAACTAATGAAAAACTGTTTTTT. Its translation: CASTRRAGLTNEKLFF. The chain uses TRBV12-3 or TRBV12-4 and TRBJ1-4; no reliable D call. The CDR3 length is 16 residues. The V end lost 7 bases, the J end lost 1 base, and 16 bases lay between the germline ends.